This is a list of T cell receptor beta chains from one sample in a study of identical twins. TCRdb processed the 5' RACE reads anew with MiXCR; each CDR3 protein has one entry. This table holds roughly 250,000 distinct CDR3 sequences, roughly an eighth found once. Sequenced input: memory (CD45RO+) T cells sorted from blood. The receptors stem from a woman younger than 30 in good health. The CDR3 runs from the conserved cysteine through the conserved F or W. D genes are given only for firm matches. Part of the rows lack a size; the others show once, few, many or a class for expanded clones.

J gene: TRBJ2-7; D gene: -; V gene: TRBV3-1; clone size: few; CDR3 protein: CASSQHSQPEQYF; CDR3 DNA: TGTGCCAGCAGCCAACACAGCCAACCCGAGCAGTACTTC
J gene: TRBJ2-1; D gene: -; V gene: TRBV2; clone size: -; CDR3 protein: CASSYDDEQFF; CDR3 DNA: TGTGCCAGCAGTTACGACGATGAGCAGTTCTTC
J gene: TRBJ1-1; D gene: -; V gene: TRBV5-1; clone size: few; CDR3 protein: CASNLQGGGAEAFF; CDR3 DNA: TGCGCCAGCAACCTACAGGGCGGCGGGGCTGAAGCTTTCTTT
J gene: TRBJ1-6; D gene: -; V gene: TRBV9; clone size: few; CDR3 protein: CASSEEGQGLSPLHF; CDR3 DNA: TGTGCCAGCAGCGAGGAGGGACAAGGGTTATCACCCCTCCACTTT
J gene: TRBJ1-4; D gene: -; V gene: TRBV20-1; clone size: many; CDR3 protein: CSAEAGGLNEKLFF; CDR3 DNA: TGCAGTGCAGAAGCCGGGGGACTTAATGAAAAACTGTTTTTT
J gene: TRBJ1-3; D gene: TRBD1; V gene: TRBV15; clone size: -; CDR3 protein: CATTPGTVRNTIYF; CDR3 DNA: TGTGCCACCACCCCAGGGACAGTACGAAACACCATATATTTT
J gene: TRBJ2-6; D gene: -; V gene: TRBV5-1; clone size: -; CDR3 protein: CASSFSPVSGANVLTF; CDR3 DNA: TGCGCCAGCAGCTTTTCACCCGTTTCTGGGGCCAACGTCCTGACTTTC
J gene: TRBJ1-2; D gene: -; V gene: TRBV12-3/TRBV12-4; clone size: many; CDR3 protein: CASSLARAGTGYTF; CDR3 DNA: TGTGCCAGCAGTTTAGCGCGGGCAGGGACTGGCTACACCTTC
J gene: TRBJ2-5; D gene: -; V gene: TRBV10-3; clone size: few; CDR3 protein: CAISDTRGTQETQYF; CDR3 DNA: TGTGCCATCAGTGATACCAGGGGCACACAAGAGACCCAGTACTTC
J gene: TRBJ2-5; D gene: -; V gene: TRBV27; clone size: -; CDR3 protein: CASGVNRGETQYF; CDR3 DNA: TGTGCCAGCGGGGTTAACCGGGGAGAGACCCAGTACTTC
J gene: TRBJ1-1; D gene: TRBD1; V gene: TRBV2; clone size: -; CDR3 protein: CASGGQGFEAFF; CDR3 DNA: TGTGCCAGCGGGGGACAGGGCTTTGAAGCTTTCTTT
J gene: TRBJ1-5; D gene: -; V gene: TRBV3-1; clone size: -; CDR3 protein: CASSLTLGAHQPQHF; CDR3 DNA: TGTGCCAGCAGCCTTACTTTGGGGGCCCACCAGCCCCAGCATTTT
J gene: TRBJ2-3; D gene: TRBD2; V gene: TRBV7-2; clone size: many; CDR3 protein: CASIRTSGTSADTQYF; CDR3 DNA: TGTGCCAGCATCCGCACAAGCGGGACGTCGGCAGATACGCAGTATTTT
J gene: TRBJ2-1; D gene: TRBD2; V gene: TRBV29-1; clone size: many; CDR3 protein: CSVGSGGDEQFF; CDR3 DNA: TGCAGCGTTGGGAGCGGGGGCGATGAGCAGTTCTTC
J gene: TRBJ2-7; D gene: -; V gene: TRBV12-3/TRBV12-4; clone size: many; CDR3 protein: CASSFSSEQYF; CDR3 DNA: TGTGCCAGCAGTTTCAGCAGCGAGCAGTACTTC
J gene: TRBJ2-5; D gene: TRBD1; V gene: TRBV7-2; clone size: -; CDR3 protein: CASSARTGAWETQYF; CDR3 DNA: TGTGCCAGCAGCGCTAGGACAGGGGCATGGGAGACCCAGTACTTC
J gene: TRBJ2-2; D gene: -; V gene: TRBV5-5; clone size: -; CDR3 protein: CASSSEAVTGELFF; CDR3 DNA: TGTGCCAGCAGCTCGGAGGCGGTCACCGGGGAGCTGTTTTTT
J gene: TRBJ2-5; D gene: -; V gene: TRBV10-3; clone size: -; CDR3 protein: CAIREDRIGETQYF; CDR3 DNA: TGTGCCATCAGGGAGGACAGAATCGGGGAGACCCAGTACTTC
J gene: TRBJ2-3; D gene: TRBD2; V gene: TRBV20-1; clone size: few; CDR3 protein: CSAPASGRDTQYF; CDR3 DNA: TGCAGTGCGCCAGCTAGCGGGAGGGATACGCAGTATTTT
J gene: TRBJ2-2; D gene: TRBD1; V gene: TRBV20-1; clone size: few; CDR3 protein: CSAGTDNTGELFF; CDR3 DNA: TGCAGTGCCGGGACAGACAACACCGGGGAGCTGTTTTTT
J gene: TRBJ2-1; D gene: -; V gene: TRBV5-1; clone size: few; CDR3 protein: CASSLWGMDEQFF; CDR3 DNA: TGCGCCAGCAGCTTGTGGGGAATGGATGAGCAGTTCTTC
J gene: TRBJ2-6; D gene: -; V gene: TRBV20-1; clone size: few; CDR3 protein: CSARPWARDGAGANVLTF; CDR3 DNA: TGCAGTGCTAGACCCTGGGCCAGGGACGGAGCTGGGGCCAACGTCCTGACTTTC
J gene: TRBJ1-2; D gene: -; V gene: TRBV6-6; clone size: many; CDR3 protein: CASAGGKNYGYTF; CDR3 DNA: TGTGCCAGCGCCGGGGGGAAGAACTATGGCTACACCTTC
J gene: TRBJ1-5; D gene: TRBD1; V gene: TRBV30; clone size: few; CDR3 protein: CAWSGEGGGQPQHF; CDR3 DNA: TGTGCCTGGAGTGGGGAAGGGGGCGGACAGCCCCAGCATTTT
J gene: TRBJ2-6; D gene: -; V gene: TRBV7-8; clone size: -; CDR3 protein: CASSLRVSGANVLTF; CDR3 DNA: TGTGCCAGCAGCTTACGGGTCTCTGGGGCCAACGTCCTGACTTTC
J gene: TRBJ2-3; D gene: -; V gene: TRBV4-2; clone size: -; CDR3 protein: CASSQGGQTDTQYF; CDR3 DNA: TGTGCCAGCAGCCAGGGGGGCCAGACAGATACGCAGTATTTT
J gene: TRBJ2-1; D gene: -; V gene: TRBV20-1; clone size: -; CDR3 protein: CSAIGDVNNEQFF; CDR3 DNA: TGCAGTGCTATTGGGGATGTGAACAATGAGCAGTTCTTC
J gene: TRBJ2-3; D gene: -; V gene: TRBV11-2; clone size: few; CDR3 protein: CASSFTRGGDTQYF; CDR3 DNA: TGTGCCAGCAGTTTCACCCGGGGCGGAGATACGCAGTATTTT
J gene: TRBJ2-3; D gene: TRBD1; V gene: TRBV7-8; clone size: -; CDR3 protein: CASSSLRSGQGAKDTQYF; CDR3 DNA: TGTGCCAGCAGCTCCTTACGATCGGGACAGGGGGCCAAAGATACGCAGTATTTT
J gene: TRBJ1-3; D gene: -; V gene: TRBV25-1; clone size: -; CDR3 protein: CASSEVSQNTIYF; CDR3 DNA: TGTGCCAGCAGTGAAGTCAGTCAAAACACCATATATTTT
J gene: TRBJ2-2; D gene: -; V gene: TRBV7-2; clone size: -; CDR3 protein: CASSRGGPTGELFF; CDR3 DNA: TGTGCCAGCAGTCGCGGGGGCCCAACCGGGGAGCTGTTTTTT
J gene: TRBJ2-7; D gene: TRBD2; V gene: TRBV20-1; clone size: few; CDR3 protein: CSAKAGGVSYEQYF; CDR3 DNA: TGCAGTGCAAAAGCGGGAGGAGTTTCCTACGAGCAGTACTTC
J gene: TRBJ2-7; D gene: TRBD2; V gene: TRBV7-7; clone size: few; CDR3 protein: CASSPLAGPKYEQYF; CDR3 DNA: TGTGCCAGCAGCCCTTTAGCGGGACCCAAATACGAGCAGTACTTC
J gene: TRBJ2-1; D gene: TRBD2; V gene: TRBV12-5; clone size: many; CDR3 protein: CASGLVLGGEDSGEQFF; CDR3 DNA: TGTGCTAGTGGTTTGGTACTTGGGGGGGAAGATTCGGGGGAGCAGTTCTTC
J gene: TRBJ1-1; D gene: -; V gene: TRBV13; clone size: -; CDR3 protein: CASSWTGTRKAFF; CDR3 DNA: TGTGCCAGCAGCTGGACCGGGACAAGGAAAGCTTTCTTT
J gene: TRBJ1-1; D gene: TRBD1; V gene: TRBV20-1; clone size: -; CDR3 protein: CSANRGGDTEAFF; CDR3 DNA: TGCAGTGCCAACAGGGGGGGTGACACTGAAGCTTTCTTT
J gene: TRBJ2-3; D gene: -; V gene: TRBV6-2/TRBV6-3; clone size: -; CDR3 protein: CASSYGDVSDTQYF; CDR3 DNA: TGTGCCAGCAGTTACGGGGACGTGTCAGATACGCAGTATTTT
J gene: TRBJ2-1; D gene: -; V gene: TRBV20-1; clone size: -; CDR3 protein: CSASRGDSYNEQFF; CDR3 DNA: TGCAGTGCTAGTAGGGGCGACTCCTACAATGAGCAGTTCTTC
J gene: TRBJ2-7; D gene: TRBD2; V gene: TRBV6-1; clone size: -; CDR3 protein: CASSQLTGGSYEQYF; CDR3 DNA: TGTGCCAGCAGTCAACTAACCGGGGGGAGCTACGAGCAGTACTTC
J gene: TRBJ2-3; D gene: -; V gene: TRBV5-1; clone size: -; CDR3 protein: CASSSGVVGADTQYF; CDR3 DNA: TGCGCCAGCAGCTCCGGGGTCGTGGGGGCAGATACGCAGTATTTT
J gene: TRBJ2-1; D gene: TRBD2; V gene: TRBV6-1; clone size: many; CDR3 protein: CASSPTSGGPNEQFF; CDR3 DNA: TGTGCCAGCAGTCCGACTAGCGGGGGACCCAATGAGCAGTTCTTC
J gene: TRBJ2-1; D gene: TRBD2; V gene: TRBV7-2; clone size: -; CDR3 protein: CASSPRAGGPNEQFF; CDR3 DNA: TGTGCCAGCAGCCCCCGGGCGGGAGGGCCCAATGAGCAGTTCTTC
J gene: TRBJ1-6; D gene: -; V gene: TRBV14; clone size: -; CDR3 protein: CASSLRDGSRSPLHF; CDR3 DNA: TGTGCCAGCAGCCTTCGAGACGGGTCAAGGTCACCCCTCCACTTT
J gene: TRBJ2-1; D gene: TRBD2; V gene: TRBV5-1; clone size: few; CDR3 protein: CASSLAGGVNNEQFF; CDR3 DNA: TGCGCCAGCAGCCTAGCGGGGGGGGTAAACAATGAGCAGTTCTTC
J gene: TRBJ2-5; D gene: -; V gene: TRBV7-2; clone size: -; CDR3 protein: CASSAGVLRETQYF; CDR3 DNA: TGTGCCAGCAGCGCCGGAGTACTTCGGGAGACCCAGTACTTC
J gene: TRBJ2-2; D gene: TRBD1; V gene: TRBV15; clone size: few; CDR3 protein: CATSAAGTGNTGELFF; CDR3 DNA: TGTGCCACCAGCGCAGCCGGGACAGGGAACACCGGGGAGCTGTTTTTT
J gene: TRBJ2-7; D gene: -; V gene: TRBV12-3/TRBV12-4; clone size: few; CDR3 protein: CASSLGMGYEQYF; CDR3 DNA: TGTGCCAGCAGTTTAGGGATGGGCTACGAGCAGTACTTC